These 20 T cell receptor beta chains were sequenced from one sample in a study of robustness of blood B and T cell sequencing. cDNA synthesis used template switching with a 5' universal priming oligo. A 12-nucleotide random UMI in the template-switch oligo labeled every cDNA molecule. MiXCR, applied by TCRdb to the PCR reads, yields one record per CDR3 protein. The sample shows about 2,000 distinct CDR3 sequences, 72% of them seen only once. The template for TCR beta quantification was mRNA, not genomic DNA. The sample comprised peripheral blood. The receptors shown here come from a human donor in good health.

The rearrangement links TRBV6-4 to TRBJ2-3, with TRBD2 matching over 8 bases. Trimming cost V 2 bases and J 3 bases; bases outside gene matches: 4. The V gene's germline CDR1 is MRHNA and CDR2 SNTAGT. CDR3 size: 15 residues. The CDR3 bases are TGTGCCAGCAGTGACGGGACTAGTGGAACAGATACGCAGTATTTT. This encodes CASSDGTSGTDTQYF.

This chain connects TRBV24-1 to TRBJ2-7; D gene unclear. Germline CDR1 KGHDR, CDR2 SFDVKD. Deletions cut 1 base from V and 2 bases from J, with 8 bases between. The CDR3 spans 14 residues. DNA for the CDR3: TGTGCCACCAGTGATTTACGGCAGACCTACGAGCAGTACTTC. As protein: CATSDLRQTYEQYF.

The chain couples TRBV15 to TRBJ1-3, with D maybe TRBD1 (5 bases). The germline V and J ends were trimmed by 0 bases and 4 bases, with 10 bases remaining between them. Germline CDR1 LNHNV, CDR2 YYDKDF (reference sequence). This CDR3 has 15 residues. CDR3 amino acids: CATSRDPGRGNTIYF. DNA of the CDR3: TGTGCCACCAGCAGAGACCCGGGACGGGGAAACACCATATATTTT.

The genes are TRBV12-3 or TRBV12-4 and TRBJ2-6; the D is unclear. V was shortened by 6 bases and J by 0 bases, with 12 bases between the two germline ends. The CDR3 sequence is 16 residues long. CDR3 bases: TGTGCCAGCAGCGGACGGTTTATCTCTGGGGCCAACGTCCTGACTTTC. Translating gives CASSGRFISGANVLTF.

This chain joins TRBV24-1 and TRBJ2-3, with D hard to call. The CDR3 is 12 residues long. Trimming removed 4 bases from V and 2 bases from J, with 3 bases in between. The germline V gene encodes CDR1 KGHDR and CDR2 SFDVKD. The CDR3 reads CATSDHTDTQYF. The CDR3 nucleotides are TGTGCCACCAGTGACCACACAGATACGCAGTATTTT.

On this clonotype: One end of the junction varies from germline; a read error may be responsible. The rearrangement joins TRBV4-1 to TRBJ2-3; 8 bases are a match to TRBD2. The CDR3 spans 18 residues. Germline values: CDR1 MGHRA, CDR2 YSYEKL. Here the CDR3 reads CASSQDRSGGPKGDTQYF. As DNA, the CDR3 is TGCGCCAGCAGCCAAGATAGGAGCGGGGGCCCTAAGGGAGATACACAGTATTTT.

V gene TRBV12-5 combines with J gene TRBJ2-4; D is possibly TRBD1 (5 bases). The V gene's germline CDR1 is LGHNT and CDR2 FRNRAP. This CDR3 contains 14 residues. Trimming removed 6 bases at V and 6 bases at J, with 15 bases between. CDR3: CASGHRQTRNIQYF. The CDR3, as DNA: TGTGCTAGTGGCCACCGACAGACAAGAAACATTCAGTACTTC.

The V and J genes are TRBV11-1 and TRBJ2-1, with 9 nucleotides matching TRBD1. V dropped 5 bases and J dropped 6; count of bases not matched to a gene: 8. CDR1 and CDR2 from the germline V gene are SGHAT and FQDESV (reference sequence). This CDR3 has 15 amino acids. CDR3 sequence reads: CASSLGTGSTNEQFF. In DNA, the CDR3 is TGTGCCAGCAGCCTAGGGACAGGGTCAACCAATGAGCAGTTCTTC. The full variable domain, in which reference TRBV11-1 and TRBJ2-1 provide the parts outside the CDR3, is EAEVAQSPRYKITEKSQAVAFWCDPISGHATLYWYRQILGQGPELLVQFQDESVVDDSQLPKDRFSAERLKGVDSTLKIQPAELGDSAMYLCASSLGTGSTNEQFFGPGTRLTVL.

The V and J genes are TRBV29-1 and TRBJ2-1, with D uncertain. Germline values: CDR1 SQVTM, CDR2 ANQGSEA. The CDR3 is 11 amino acids. V lost 4 bases and J lost 4, with 5 bases in between. The CDR3 DNA sequence: TGCAGCGTTGTGGTATACAATGAGCAGTTCTTC. Encoded protein: CSVVVYNEQFF.

The chain employs TRBV29-1 and TRBJ1-6; D unresolved. With 5 bases removed from V and 4 bases from J, the gap between germline ends came to 9 bases. From germline, CDR1 is SQVTM and CDR2 ANQGSEA. This CDR3 has 13 amino acids. The CDR3 spells CSVQEGYNSPLHF. The CDR3 DNA reads as TGCAGCGTTCAGGAGGGATATAATTCACCCCTCCACTTT.

This clonotype was detected only a few times. The chain links TRBV24-1 to TRBJ1-2; D remains ambiguous. Trimming left V 2 bases short and J 4 bases short, with 13 bases between. Germline CDR1 KGHDR, CDR2 SFDVKD. The CDR3 runs 15 residues. The CDR3 DNA reads as TGTGCCACCAGTGATTCGTCGAGAGGTGGCTATGGCTACACCTTC. Translation: CATSDSSRGGYGYTF.

The chain uses TRBV6-4 and TRBJ2-3; 8 bases are shared with TRBD2. Trimming cost V 2 bases and J 5 bases; bases outside gene matches: 6. The CDR3 sequence is 15 residues long. Germline V lookup: CDR1 MRHNA, CDR2 SNTAGT. CDR3 protein: CASSDGTSGRDTQYF. As DNA, the CDR3 is TGTGCCAGCAGTGACGGGACTAGTGGAAGAGATACGCAGTATTTT.

The rearrangement joins TRBV7-6 to TRBJ1-3, with unresolved D. Trimming took off 5 bases at V and 0 bases at J, with 14 bases between the two ends. Germline V gene data show CDR1 as SGHVS and CDR2 as FNYEAQ. The CDR3 runs 16 residues. CDR3 loop: CASSPTGSSSGNTIYF. The CDR3 region has the DNA TGTGCCAGCAGCCCAACCGGGTCGAGCTCTGGAAACACCATATATTTT.

The J gene is TRBJ1-2, the V gene TRBV30; 9 nucleotides align to TRBD1. Germline loops: CDR1 GTSNPN, CDR2 SVGIG (reference sequence). Trimming removed 4 bases from V and 7 bases from J; junction bases left unmatched: 10. The length of the CDR3 is 14 residues. CDR3 sequence (DNA): TGTGCCTGGACTGAACACCGGGACAGGGCTGGCTACACCTTC. Translation: CAWTEHRDRAGYTF. Based on the CDR3 plus reference TRBV30 and TRBJ1-2, the full variable domain is SQTIHQWPATLVQPVGSPLSLECTVEGTSNPNLYWYRQAAGRGLQLLFYSVGIGQISSEVPQNLSASRPQDRQFILSSKKLLLSDSGFYLCAWTEHRDRAGYTFGSGTRLTVV.

The CDR3 here is CASSLQGGYEQYF. CDR3 in DNA: TGCGCCAGCAGCCTACAGGGGGGTTACGAGCAGTACTTC. The chain joins TRBV4-1 to TRBJ2-7; 8 bases are a match to TRBD1. CDR3 length: 13 amino acids. V shed 4 bases and J 4 bases; nucleotides not matched to a gene: 3. Germline V gene sequence: CDR1 MGHRA, CDR2 YSYEKL.

The gene calls are TRBV12-5 and TRBJ1-2, with 7 bases matching TRBD1. The ends lost 1 base at V and 5 bases at J; junction bases unmatched: 1. This CDR3 has 13 amino acids. Germline lookup yields CDR1 LGHNT and CDR2 FRNRAP. The CDR3 sequence is CASGLDRGYGYTF. The CDR3 DNA sequence: TGTGCTAGTGGTTTGGACAGGGGATATGGCTACACCTTC.

This chain uses TRBV12-5 with TRBJ2-7, with D unresolved. Trimming stripped 0 bases from V and 9 bases from J, with 12 bases between. The germline V gene has CDR1 LGHNT and CDR2 FRNRAP. The CDR3 is made up of 13 amino acids. The CDR3 reads CASGLVRSVGQYF. CDR3 nucleotide sequence: TGTGCTAGTGGTTTGGTACGCAGCGTCGGGCAGTACTTC.

The chain has TRBV29-1 and TRBJ2-7, with D hard to call. Germline CDR1 SQVTM, CDR2 ANQGSEA. The CDR3 has 12 amino acids. Deletions cut 7 bases from V and 3 bases from J, with 13 bases between. CDR3 coding DNA: TGCAGCGCACGCAATGAAGTCTACGAGCAGTACTTC. Its translation: CSARNEVYEQYF.

V gene TRBV30 combines with J gene TRBJ2-7; no firm D call. In germline, CDR1 is GTSNPN, CDR2 SVGIG (reference sequence). This CDR3 spans 14 amino acids. V was trimmed by 1 base and J by 0 bases, leaving 10 bases between them. The CDR3 loop is CAWSAAPLSYEQYF. The CDR3 DNA follows: TGTGCCTGGAGTGCAGCGCCCCTCTCCTACGAGCAGTACTTC.

The V gene is TRBV28, the J gene TRBJ2-7; the D gene could be TRBD1 or TRBD2 (5 bases each). V was cut by 7 bases and J by 12 bases, with 19 bases left in between. Germline V gene lookup returns CDR1 MDHEN and CDR2 SYDVKM. The CDR3 length is 12 residues. CDR3: CASTDSGAQRYF. The CDR3 DNA sequence: TGTGCCAGCACTGACTCCGGGGCTCAGCGGTACTTC.